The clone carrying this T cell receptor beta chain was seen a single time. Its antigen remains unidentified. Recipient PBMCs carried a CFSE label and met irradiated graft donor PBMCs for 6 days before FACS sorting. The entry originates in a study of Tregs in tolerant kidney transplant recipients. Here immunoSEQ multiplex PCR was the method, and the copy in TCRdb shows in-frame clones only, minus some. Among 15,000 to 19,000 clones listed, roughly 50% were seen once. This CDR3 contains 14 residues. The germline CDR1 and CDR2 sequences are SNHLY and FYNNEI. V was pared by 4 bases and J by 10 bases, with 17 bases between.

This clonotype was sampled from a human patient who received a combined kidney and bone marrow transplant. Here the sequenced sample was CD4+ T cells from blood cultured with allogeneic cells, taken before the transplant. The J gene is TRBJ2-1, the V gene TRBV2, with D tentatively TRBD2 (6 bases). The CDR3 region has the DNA TGTGCCAGCAGTGTTTTGACGAGCGCGGGGGAGCAGTTCTTC. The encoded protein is CASSVLTSAGEQFF.